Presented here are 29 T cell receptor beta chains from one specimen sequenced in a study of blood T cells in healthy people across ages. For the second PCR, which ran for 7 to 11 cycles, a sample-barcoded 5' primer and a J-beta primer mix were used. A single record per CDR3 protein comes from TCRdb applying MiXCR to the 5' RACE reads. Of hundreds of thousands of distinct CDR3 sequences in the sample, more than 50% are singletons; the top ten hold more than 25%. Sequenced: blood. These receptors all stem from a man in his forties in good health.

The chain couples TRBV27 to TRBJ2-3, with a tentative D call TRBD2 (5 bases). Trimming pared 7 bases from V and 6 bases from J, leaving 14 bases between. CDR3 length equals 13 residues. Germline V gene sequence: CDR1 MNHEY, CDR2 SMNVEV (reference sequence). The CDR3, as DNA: TGTGCCAGCACCGGACTCTTCAGGGATACGCAGTATTTT. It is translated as CASTGLFRDTQYF.

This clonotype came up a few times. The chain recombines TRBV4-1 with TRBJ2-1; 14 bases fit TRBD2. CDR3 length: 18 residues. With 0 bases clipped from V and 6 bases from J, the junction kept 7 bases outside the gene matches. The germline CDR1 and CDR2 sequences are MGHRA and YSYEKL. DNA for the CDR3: TGCGCCAGCAGCCAAGAGGGACTAGCGGGAGACCCGCCCAATGAGCAGTTCTTC. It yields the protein CASSQEGLAGDPPNEQFF.

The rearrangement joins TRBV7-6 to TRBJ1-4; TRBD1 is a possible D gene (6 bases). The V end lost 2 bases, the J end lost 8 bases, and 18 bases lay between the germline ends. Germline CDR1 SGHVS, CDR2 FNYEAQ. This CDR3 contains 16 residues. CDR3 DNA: TGTGCCAGCAGCTTATTTGCTAGCCAGGGGACCGAAAAACTGTTTTTT. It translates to CASSLFASQGTEKLFF.

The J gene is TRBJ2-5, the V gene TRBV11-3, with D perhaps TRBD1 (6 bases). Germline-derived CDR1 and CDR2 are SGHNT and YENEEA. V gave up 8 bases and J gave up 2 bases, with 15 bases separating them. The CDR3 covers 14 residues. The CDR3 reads CASALGALQETQYF. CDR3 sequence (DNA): TGTGCCAGCGCTTTGGGGGCTTTACAAGAGACCCAGTACTTC.

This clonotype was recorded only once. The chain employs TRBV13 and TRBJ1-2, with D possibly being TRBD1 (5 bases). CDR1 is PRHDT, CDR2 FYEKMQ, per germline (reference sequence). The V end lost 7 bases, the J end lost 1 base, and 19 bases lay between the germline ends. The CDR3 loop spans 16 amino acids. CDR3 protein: CASTQNPGTDNYGYTF. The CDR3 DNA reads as TGTGCCAGCACCCAAAACCCCGGGACGGATAACTATGGCTACACCTTC.

The CDR3 spells CASTDSQGSYGYTF. The CDR3 DNA is TGTGCCAGCACGGACTCCCAAGGCAGCTATGGCTACACCTTC. This chain joins TRBV12-3 or TRBV12-4 and TRBJ1-2, with no clear D. V was trimmed by 7 bases and J by 4 bases, leaving 16 bases between them. The CDR3 runs 14 residues.

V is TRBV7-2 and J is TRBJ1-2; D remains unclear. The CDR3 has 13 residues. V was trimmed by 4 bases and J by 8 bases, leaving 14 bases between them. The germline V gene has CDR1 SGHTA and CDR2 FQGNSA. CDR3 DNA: TGTGCCAGCAGCTCTATGCCCGGAGGAGGCTACACCTTC. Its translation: CASSSMPGGGYTF. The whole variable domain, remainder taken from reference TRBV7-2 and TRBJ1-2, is GAGVSQSPSNKVTEKGKDVELRCDPISGHTALYWYRQSLGQGLEFLIYFQGNSAPDKSGLPSDRFSAERTGGSVSTLTIQRTQQEDSAVYLCASSSMPGGGYTFGSGTRLTVV.

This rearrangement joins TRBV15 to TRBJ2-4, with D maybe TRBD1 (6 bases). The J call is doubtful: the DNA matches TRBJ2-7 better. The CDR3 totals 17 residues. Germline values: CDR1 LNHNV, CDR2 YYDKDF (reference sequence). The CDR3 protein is CATSTTFTGLRFYEQYF. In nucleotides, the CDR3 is TGTGCCACCAGCACCACTTTTACAGGGCTTCGGTTCTACGAGCAGTACTTC.

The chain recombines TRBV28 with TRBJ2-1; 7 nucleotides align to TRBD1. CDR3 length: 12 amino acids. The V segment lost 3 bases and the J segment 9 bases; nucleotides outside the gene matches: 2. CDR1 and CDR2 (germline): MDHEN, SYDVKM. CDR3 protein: CASSFHRGEQFF. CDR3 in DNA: TGTGCCAGCAGTTTTCACAGGGGTGAGCAGTTCTTC.

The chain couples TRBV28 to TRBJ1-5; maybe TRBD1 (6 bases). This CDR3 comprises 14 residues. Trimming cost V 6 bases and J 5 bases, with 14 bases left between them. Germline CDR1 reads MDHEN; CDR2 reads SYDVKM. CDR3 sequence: CASRWGSGDQPQHF. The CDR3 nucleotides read TGTGCCAGCAGGTGGGGATCAGGGGATCAGCCCCAGCATTTT.

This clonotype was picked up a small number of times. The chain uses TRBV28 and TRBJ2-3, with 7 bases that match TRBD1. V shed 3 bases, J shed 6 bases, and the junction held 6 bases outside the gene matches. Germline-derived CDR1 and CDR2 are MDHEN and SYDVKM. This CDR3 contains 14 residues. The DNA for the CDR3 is TGTGCCAGCAGTTTGCCTCCCAGGGGGGATACGCAGTATTTT. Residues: CASSLPPRGDTQYF. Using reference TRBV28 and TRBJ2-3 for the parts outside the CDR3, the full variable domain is DVKVTQSSRYLVKRTGEKVFLECVQDMDHENMFWYRQDPGLGLRLIYFSYDVKMKEKGDIPEGYSVSREKKERFSLILESASTNQTSMYLCASSLPPRGDTQYFGPGTRLTVL.

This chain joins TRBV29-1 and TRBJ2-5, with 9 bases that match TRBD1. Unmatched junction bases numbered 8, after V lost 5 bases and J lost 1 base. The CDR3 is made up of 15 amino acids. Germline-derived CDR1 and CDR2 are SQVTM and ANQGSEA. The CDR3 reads CSVKQGAMAQETQYF. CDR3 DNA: TGCAGCGTTAAACAGGGGGCTATGGCCCAAGAGACCCAGTACTTC.

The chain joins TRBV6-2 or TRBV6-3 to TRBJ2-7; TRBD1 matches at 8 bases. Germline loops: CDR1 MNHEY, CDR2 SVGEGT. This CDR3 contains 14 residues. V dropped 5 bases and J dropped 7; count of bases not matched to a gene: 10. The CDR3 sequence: CASSRTGNIREQYF. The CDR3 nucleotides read TGTGCCAGCAGTCGGACAGGGAATATAAGAGAGCAGTACTTC.

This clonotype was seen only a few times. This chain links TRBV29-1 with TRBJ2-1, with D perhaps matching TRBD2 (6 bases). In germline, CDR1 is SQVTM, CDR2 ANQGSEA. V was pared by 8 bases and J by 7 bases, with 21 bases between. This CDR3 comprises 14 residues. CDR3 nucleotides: TGCAGCCACATTCGTGCGGGACCCGGGAATGAGCAGTTCTTC. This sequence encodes CSHIRAGPGNEQFF.

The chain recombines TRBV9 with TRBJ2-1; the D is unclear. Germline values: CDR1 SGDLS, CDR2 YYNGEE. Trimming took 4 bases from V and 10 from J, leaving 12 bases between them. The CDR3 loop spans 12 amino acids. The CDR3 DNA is TGTGCCAGCAGCCCACCAGCCGGGGAGCAGTTCTTC. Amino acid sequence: CASSPPAGEQFF.

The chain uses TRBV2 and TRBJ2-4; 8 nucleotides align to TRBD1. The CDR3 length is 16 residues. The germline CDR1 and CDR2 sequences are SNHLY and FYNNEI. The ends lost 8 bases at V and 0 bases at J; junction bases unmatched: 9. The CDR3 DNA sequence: TGTGCCAGCGAGGGGGGACAGGCAATAGCCAAAAACATTCAGTACTTC. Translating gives CASEGGQAIAKNIQYF.

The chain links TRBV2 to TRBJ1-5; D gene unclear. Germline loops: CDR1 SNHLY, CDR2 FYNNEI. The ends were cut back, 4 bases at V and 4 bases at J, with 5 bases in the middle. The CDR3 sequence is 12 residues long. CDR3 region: CASSVQNQPQHF. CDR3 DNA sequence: TGTGCCAGCAGTGTACAGAATCAGCCCCAGCATTTT.

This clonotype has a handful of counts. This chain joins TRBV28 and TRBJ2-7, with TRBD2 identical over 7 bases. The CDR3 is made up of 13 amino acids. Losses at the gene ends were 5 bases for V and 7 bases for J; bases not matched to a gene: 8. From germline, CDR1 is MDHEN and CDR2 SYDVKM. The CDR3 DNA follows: TGTGCCAGCAGTGACCTAGCGGTCAGGGAGCAGTACTTC. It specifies CASSDLAVREQYF.

The DNA for the CDR3 is TGCGCCAGCAGCTTGGCCCCGCGGAGCTACGAGCAGTACTTC. Translating gives CASSLAPRSYEQYF. V is TRBV5-1 and J is TRBJ2-7, with D hard to call. Trimming took off 0 bases at V and 3 bases at J, with 10 bases between the two ends. The CDR3 covers 14 residues. Germline V lookup: CDR1 SGHRS, CDR2 YFSETQ.

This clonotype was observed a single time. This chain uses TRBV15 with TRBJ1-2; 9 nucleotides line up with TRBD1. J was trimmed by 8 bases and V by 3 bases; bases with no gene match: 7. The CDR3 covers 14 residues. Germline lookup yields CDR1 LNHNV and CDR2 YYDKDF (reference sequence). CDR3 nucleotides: TGTGCCACCAGCAGGACCGGGACAGGGCACGGCTACACCTTC. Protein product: CATSRTGTGHGYTF.

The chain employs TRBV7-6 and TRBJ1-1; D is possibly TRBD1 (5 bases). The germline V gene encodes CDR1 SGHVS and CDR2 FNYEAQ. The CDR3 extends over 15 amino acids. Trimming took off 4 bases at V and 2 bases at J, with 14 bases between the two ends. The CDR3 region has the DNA TGTGCCAGCAGCTCCCCGGCAGGGCTAAACACTGAAGCTTTCTTT. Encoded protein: CASSSPAGLNTEAFF.

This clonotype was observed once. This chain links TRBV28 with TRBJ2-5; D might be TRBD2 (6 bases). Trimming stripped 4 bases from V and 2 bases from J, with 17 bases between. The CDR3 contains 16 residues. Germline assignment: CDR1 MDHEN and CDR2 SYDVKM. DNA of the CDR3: TGTGCCAGCAGTTACCTCGGGACTGGCGTTCAAGAGACCCAGTACTTC. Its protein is CASSYLGTGVQETQYF.

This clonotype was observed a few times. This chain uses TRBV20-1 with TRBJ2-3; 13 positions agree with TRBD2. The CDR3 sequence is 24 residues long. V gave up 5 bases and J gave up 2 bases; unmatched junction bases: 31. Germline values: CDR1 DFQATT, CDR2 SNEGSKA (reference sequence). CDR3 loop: CSAFCITSKGAKLAGGRLTDTQYF. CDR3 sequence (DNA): TGCAGTGCTTTTTGCATTACTTCTAAGGGTGCGAAACTAGCGGGAGGGCGTCTCACAGATACGCAGTATTTT.

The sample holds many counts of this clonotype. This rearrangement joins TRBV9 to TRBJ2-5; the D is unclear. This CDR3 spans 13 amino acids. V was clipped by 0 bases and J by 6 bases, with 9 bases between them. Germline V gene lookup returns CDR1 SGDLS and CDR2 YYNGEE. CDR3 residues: CASSVGGDQTQYF. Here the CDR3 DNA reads TGTGCCAGCAGCGTAGGGGGTGACCAGACCCAGTACTTC.

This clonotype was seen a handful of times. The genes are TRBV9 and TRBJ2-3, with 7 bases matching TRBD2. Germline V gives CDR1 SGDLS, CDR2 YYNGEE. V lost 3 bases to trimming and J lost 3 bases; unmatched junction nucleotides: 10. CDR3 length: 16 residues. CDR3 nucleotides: TGTGCCAGCAGCGCCTTAGCGGGTCGGAATACAGATACGCAGTATTTT. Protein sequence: CASSALAGRNTDTQYF.

Here the CDR3 reads CASSFPARTGTDGYTF. In DNA form, the CDR3 reads TGTGCCAGCAGTTTCCCCGCGAGGACCGGGACTGATGGCTACACCTTC. The rearrangement uses TRBV28 and TRBJ1-2; D is perhaps TRBD1 (5 bases). The ends were cut back, 3 bases at V and 6 bases at J, with 20 bases in the middle. Germline lookup yields CDR1 MDHEN and CDR2 SYDVKM. The CDR3 has 16 residues.

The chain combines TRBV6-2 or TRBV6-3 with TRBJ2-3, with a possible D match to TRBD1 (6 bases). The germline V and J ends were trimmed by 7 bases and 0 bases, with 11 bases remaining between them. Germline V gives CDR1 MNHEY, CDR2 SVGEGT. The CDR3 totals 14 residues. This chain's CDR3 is CASTPDRSTDTQYF. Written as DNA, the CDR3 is TGTGCCAGCACCCCGGACAGAAGCACAGATACGCAGTATTTT.

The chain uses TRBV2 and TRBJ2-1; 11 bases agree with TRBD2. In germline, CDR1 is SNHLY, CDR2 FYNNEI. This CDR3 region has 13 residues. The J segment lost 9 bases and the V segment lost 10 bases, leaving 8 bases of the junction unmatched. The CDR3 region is CANLAGGRGEQFF. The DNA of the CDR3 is TGTGCCAACCTAGCGGGGGGCCGTGGTGAGCAGTTCTTC.

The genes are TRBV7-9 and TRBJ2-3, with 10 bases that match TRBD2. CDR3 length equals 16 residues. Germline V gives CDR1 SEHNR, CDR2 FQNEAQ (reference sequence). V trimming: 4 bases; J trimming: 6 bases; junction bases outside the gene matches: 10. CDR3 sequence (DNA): TGTGCCAGCAGCTACCAACTAGCGGGGCTTGGTGATACGCAGTATTTT. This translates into CASSYQLAGLGDTQYF.